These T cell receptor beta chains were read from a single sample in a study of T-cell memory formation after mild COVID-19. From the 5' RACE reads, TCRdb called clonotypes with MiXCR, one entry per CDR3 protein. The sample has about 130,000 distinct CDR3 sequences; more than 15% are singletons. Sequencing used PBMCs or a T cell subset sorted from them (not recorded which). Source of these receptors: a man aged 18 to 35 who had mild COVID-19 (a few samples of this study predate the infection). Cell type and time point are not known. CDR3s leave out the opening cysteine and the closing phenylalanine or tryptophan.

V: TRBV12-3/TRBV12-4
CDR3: ASSFFRGNEQF

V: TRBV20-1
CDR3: SARASSGLAGSETQY

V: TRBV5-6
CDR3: ASSIPARGFPHSYEQY

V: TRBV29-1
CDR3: SVVPTTGGDYGYT

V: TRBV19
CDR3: ASSPGWRHSYT

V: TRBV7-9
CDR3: ASSPSRVDYGYT

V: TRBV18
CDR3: ASSPPGTSLETQY

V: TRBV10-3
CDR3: AISLEGETQY

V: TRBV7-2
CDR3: ASSRPKLAGYEQF

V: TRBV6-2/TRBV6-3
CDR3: ASTRDLAEKLF

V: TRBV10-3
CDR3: APRDRLGDQPQH

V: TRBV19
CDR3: ASSAWTGGLTEAF

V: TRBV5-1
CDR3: ASSLVGDSTDTQY

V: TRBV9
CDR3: ASSDLAGTDTQY

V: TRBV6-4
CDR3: ASSDSGDQPQH

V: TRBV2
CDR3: ASSPGDRTGS

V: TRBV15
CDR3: ATQRDRGRNYGYT

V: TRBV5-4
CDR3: ASSSQRNTGELF

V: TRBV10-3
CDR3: AISDSTTSK

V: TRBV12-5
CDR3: ASAAGSGGYNEQF

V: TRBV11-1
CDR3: ASSTGADTQY